These 11 T cell receptor beta chains came from one sample sequenced in a study of T cells in Graves' hyperthyroidism and ophthalmopathy. RNA transcripts gave rise to amplified TCR beta CDR3 regions. Carried out on the TCR CDR3, a first-round RT-PCR used the HTBI primer set. TCRdb independently ran MiXCR on the multiplex PCR reads; one entry per CDR3 protein. The sample holds 400,000 to 450,000 distinct CDR3 sequences, around 15% seen once. The sample taken for sequencing was blood. These receptors were obtained from a man younger than 35 with Graves' ophthalmopathy.

This chain uses TRBV29-1 with TRBJ2-3, with 8 bases that match TRBD2. The CDR3 consists of 14 residues. Germline CDR1 is SQVTM and CDR2 is ANQGSEA. V lost 7 bases to trimming and J lost 2 bases; unmatched junction nucleotides: 8. The CDR3 nucleotides are TGCAGCGGTGGGAGCGGGAGACCCACAGATACGCAGTATTTT. Translation gives CSGGSGRPTDTQYF.

This clonotype was seen at least ten times. V and J are TRBV5-1 and TRBJ2-7; the D gene is possibly TRBD2 (6 bases). The CDR3 totals 15 residues. V lost 0 bases, J lost 0 bases, and 10 bases lay in between. From germline, CDR1 is SGHRS and CDR2 YFSETQ. CDR3 amino acids: CASSLGLVSSYEQYF. The CDR3 DNA reads as TGCGCCAGCAGCTTGGGACTAGTGAGCTCCTACGAGCAGTACTTC.

V gene TRBV6-5 combines with J gene TRBJ2-3, with TRBD2 matching 10 bases. Germline lookup yields CDR1 MNHEY and CDR2 SVGAGI. The J segment lost 0 bases and the V segment lost 9 bases, leaving 3 bases of the junction unmatched. The CDR3 contains 14 residues. This chain's CDR3 is CASTSGESTDTQYF. CDR3 sequence (DNA): TGTGCCAGTACTAGCGGGGAGAGCACAGATACGCAGTATTTT.

This clonotype came up many times. This sequence joins TRBV11-2 and TRBJ2-7, with D possibly being TRBD1 (6 bases). The CDR3 consists of 11 residues. Germline loops: CDR1 SGHAT, CDR2 FQNNGV. DNA of the CDR3: TGTGCAATAGAGGGGGCCTACGAGCAGTACTTC. Protein product: CAIEGAYEQYF.

In this sample, this clonotype turned up many times. The chain couples TRBV2 to TRBJ1-5; a weak D match, TRBD1 (5 bases). V dropped 6 bases and J dropped 3 bases, with 12 bases sitting between them. The germline CDR1 and CDR2 sequences are SNHLY and FYNNEI. The CDR3 has 14 amino acids. CDR3 bases: TGTGCCAGCAGAGGGGATACCGACAATCAGCCCCAGCATTTT. Translating it yields CASRGDTDNQPQHF.

This clonotype has ten or more counts. This chain joins TRBV18 and TRBJ1-6, with 9 bases lining up with TRBD1. V trimming: 5 bases; J trimming: 14 bases; junction bases outside the gene matches: 4. The CDR3 is 12 amino acids. Germline V gene data show CDR1 as KGHSH and CDR2 as LQKENI. CDR3 bases: TGTGCCAGCTCATTGGACAGGGGCACCCTCCACTTT. Protein product: CASSLDRGTLHF.

The table lists this clonotype with a few counts. The rearrangement uses TRBV15 and TRBJ2-3; TRBD2 aligns across 11 bases. CDR1 and CDR2 from the germline V gene are LNHNV and YYDKDF (reference sequence). The CDR3 has 19 residues. Trimming removed 1 base from V and 4 bases from J; junction bases left unmatched: 13. CDR3 loop: CATSRGGTVSGGAADTQYF. CDR3 nucleotide sequence: TGTGCCACCAGCAGAGGAGGAACGGTTAGCGGGGGGGCCGCAGATACGCAGTATTTT.

The rearrangement joins TRBV27 to TRBJ1-2; 8 nucleotides align to TRBD1. Trimming at V came to 6 bases and at J to 4 bases, leaving 4 bases not matched to a gene. CDR1 and CDR2 from the germline V gene are MNHEY and SMNVEV (reference sequence). CDR3 length: 13 amino acids. The CDR3 loop is CASSGDRFYGYTF. The CDR3 DNA reads as TGTGCCAGCAGCGGGGACAGGTTCTATGGCTACACCTTC.

This clonotype was detected only a few times. V usage is TRBV10-3 and J usage is TRBJ2-3, with TRBD2 as a possible D gene (5 bases). CDR3 length: 15 amino acids. Trimming cost V 5 bases and J 0 bases, with 12 bases left between them. Germline CDR1 is ENHRY and CDR2 is SYGVKD. The DNA of the CDR3 is TGTGCCATCAGTCGGGAACCTGCTAGCACAGATACGCAGTATTTT. It yields the protein CAISREPASTDTQYF.

This clonotype came up many times. The junction departs from the called germline gene at one end, perhaps through a read error. The gene calls are TRBV5-1 and TRBJ2-3; D not certain. CDR3 size: 12 residues. From germline, CDR1 is SGHRS and CDR2 YFSETQ. CDR3 region: CASSFGTDTQYF. CDR3 sequence (DNA): TGTGCCAGCAGCTTTGGCACAGATACGCAGTATTTT.

This clonotype was seen at least ten times. The chain combines TRBV7-9 with TRBJ1-1, with D perhaps TRBD1 (5 bases). This CDR3 contains 14 residues. V lost 5 bases to trimming and J lost 1 base, with 11 bases between them. Germline CDR1 reads SEHNR; CDR2 reads FQNEAQ (reference sequence). CDR3 DNA: TGTGCCAGCAGCCTATCCAGGGCGAACACTGAAGCTTTCTTT. It translates to CASSLSRANTEAFF.